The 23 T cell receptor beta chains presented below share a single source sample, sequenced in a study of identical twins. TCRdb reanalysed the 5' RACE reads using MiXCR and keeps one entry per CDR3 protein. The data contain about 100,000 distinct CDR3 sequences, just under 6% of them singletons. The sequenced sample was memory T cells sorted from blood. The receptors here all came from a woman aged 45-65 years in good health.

CDR3 nucleotide sequence: TGCGCCAGCAGCTTGGCCGGGAACCGTCAAGAGACCCAGTACTTC. This encodes CASSLAGNRQETQYF. The V gene is TRBV5-1, the J gene TRBJ2-5; D perhaps matches TRBD2 (5 bases). Germline values: CDR1 SGHRS, CDR2 YFSETQ. CDR3 size: 15 residues. Trimming removed 0 bases at V and 2 bases at J, with 11 bases between.

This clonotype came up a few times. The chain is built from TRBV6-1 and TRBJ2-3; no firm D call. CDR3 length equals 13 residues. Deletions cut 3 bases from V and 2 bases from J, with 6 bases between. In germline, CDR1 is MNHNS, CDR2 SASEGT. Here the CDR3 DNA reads TGTGCCAGCAGTGATGGGTTCACAGATACGCAGTATTTT. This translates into CASSDGFTDTQYF.

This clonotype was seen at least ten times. The CDR3, as DNA: TGCAGTGGGGGGAGCCAAGAGACCCAGTACTTC. Its protein is CSGGSQETQYF. This chain uses TRBV20-1 with TRBJ2-5; TRBD1 or TRBD2 may be the D gene (5 bases each). Per germline, CDR1 DFQATT and CDR2 SNEGSKA (reference sequence). CDR3 length: 11 residues. V lost 7 bases and J 1 base, leaving 7 bases between the germline ends.

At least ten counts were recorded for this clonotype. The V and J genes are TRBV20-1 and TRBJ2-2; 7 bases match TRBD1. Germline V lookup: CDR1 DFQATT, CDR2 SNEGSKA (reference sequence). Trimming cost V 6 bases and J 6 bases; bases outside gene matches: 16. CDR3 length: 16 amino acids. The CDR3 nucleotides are TGCAGTGCGAGAACTCTCCGGGACAGTCACTCCGGGGAGCTGTTTTTT. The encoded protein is CSARTLRDSHSGELFF.

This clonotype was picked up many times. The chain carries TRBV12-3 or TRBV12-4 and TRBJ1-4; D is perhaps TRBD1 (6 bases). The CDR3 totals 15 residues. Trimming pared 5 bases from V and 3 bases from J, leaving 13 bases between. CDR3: CASSPLTGANEKLFF. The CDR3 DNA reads TGTGCCAGCAGTCCCCTGACAGGCGCTAATGAAAAACTGTTTTTT.

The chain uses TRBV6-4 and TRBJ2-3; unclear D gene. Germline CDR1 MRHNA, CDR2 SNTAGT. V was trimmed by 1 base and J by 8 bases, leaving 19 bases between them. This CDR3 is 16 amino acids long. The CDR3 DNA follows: TGTGCCAGCAGTGACTTCGGCGATATCTCGTCCGGTACGCAGTATTTT. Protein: CASSDFGDISSGTQYF.

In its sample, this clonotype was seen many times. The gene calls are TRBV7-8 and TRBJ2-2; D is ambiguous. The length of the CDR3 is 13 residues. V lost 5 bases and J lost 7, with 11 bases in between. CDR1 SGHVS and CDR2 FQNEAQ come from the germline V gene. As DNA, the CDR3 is TGTGCCAGCAGCCCCCGAGGCGGCGGGGAGCTGTTTTTT. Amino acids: CASSPRGGGELFF.

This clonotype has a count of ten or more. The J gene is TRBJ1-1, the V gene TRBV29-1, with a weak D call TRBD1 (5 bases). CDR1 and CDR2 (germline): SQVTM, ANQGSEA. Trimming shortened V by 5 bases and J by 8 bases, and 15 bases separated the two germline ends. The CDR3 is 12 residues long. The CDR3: CSVTGTGREAFF. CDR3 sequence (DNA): TGCAGCGTTACCGGGACTGGAAGAGAAGCTTTCTTT.

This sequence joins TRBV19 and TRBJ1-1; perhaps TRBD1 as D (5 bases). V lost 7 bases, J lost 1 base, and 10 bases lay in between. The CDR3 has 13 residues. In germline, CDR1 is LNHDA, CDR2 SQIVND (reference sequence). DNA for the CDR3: TGTGCCAGTACTAAGGGACCGAACACTGAAGCTTTCTTT. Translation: CASTKGPNTEAFF.

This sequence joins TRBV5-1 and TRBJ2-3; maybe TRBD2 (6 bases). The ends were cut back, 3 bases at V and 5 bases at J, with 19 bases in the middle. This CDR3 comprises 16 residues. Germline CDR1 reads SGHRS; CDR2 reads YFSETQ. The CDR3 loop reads CASSSMGGHEKDTQYF. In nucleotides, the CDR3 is TGCGCCAGCAGCTCTATGGGAGGACATGAGAAAGATACGCAGTATTTT.

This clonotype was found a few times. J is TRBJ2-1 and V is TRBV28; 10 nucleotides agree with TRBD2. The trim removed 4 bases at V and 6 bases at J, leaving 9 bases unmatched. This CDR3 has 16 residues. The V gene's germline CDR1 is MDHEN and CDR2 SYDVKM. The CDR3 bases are TGTGCCAGCAGTTCCCCTAGCGGGAGTTTAGTCAATGAGCAGTTCTTC. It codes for CASSSPSGSLVNEQFF.

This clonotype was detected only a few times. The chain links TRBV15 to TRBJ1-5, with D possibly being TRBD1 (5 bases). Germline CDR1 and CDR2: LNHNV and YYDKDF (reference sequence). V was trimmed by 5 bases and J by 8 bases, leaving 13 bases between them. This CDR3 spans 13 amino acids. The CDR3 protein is CATSVGRDKPQHF. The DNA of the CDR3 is TGTGCCACCAGCGTGGGGCGGGATAAGCCCCAGCATTTT.

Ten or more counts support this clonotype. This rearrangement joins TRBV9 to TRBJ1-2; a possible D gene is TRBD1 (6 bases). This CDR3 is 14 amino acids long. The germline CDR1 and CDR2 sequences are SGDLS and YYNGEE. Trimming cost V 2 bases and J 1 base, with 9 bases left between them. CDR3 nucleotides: TGTGCCAGCAGCGTTCAAGGGGGTAACTATGGCTACACCTTC. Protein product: CASSVQGGNYGYTF.

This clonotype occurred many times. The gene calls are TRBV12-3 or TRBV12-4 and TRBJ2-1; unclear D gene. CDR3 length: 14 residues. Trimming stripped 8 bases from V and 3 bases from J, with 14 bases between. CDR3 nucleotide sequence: TGTGCCAGCCTTTTGGGTAGAAGCTACAATGAGCAGTTCTTC. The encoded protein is CASLLGRSYNEQFF.

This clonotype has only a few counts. Here the CDR3 reads CASSLDRGTGTSGANVLTF. The CDR3 coding sequence is TGTGCCAGCAGCTTAGACAGGGGGACAGGGACCTCTGGGGCCAACGTCCTGACTTTC. The V call is TRBV7-9, the J call TRBJ2-6; 9 nucleotides match TRBD1. Germline CDR1 and CDR2: SEHNR and FQNEAQ (reference sequence). The CDR3 spans 19 residues. Unmatched junction bases numbered 7, after V lost 1 base and J lost 0 bases.

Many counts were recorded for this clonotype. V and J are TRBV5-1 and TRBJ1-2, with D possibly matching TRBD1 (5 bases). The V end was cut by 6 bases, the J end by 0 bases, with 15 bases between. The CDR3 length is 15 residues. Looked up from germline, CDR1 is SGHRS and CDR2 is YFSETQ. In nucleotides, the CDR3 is TGCGCCAGCACTAGCGCAGGGACCTCTAACTATGGCTACACCTTC. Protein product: CASTSAGTSNYGYTF.

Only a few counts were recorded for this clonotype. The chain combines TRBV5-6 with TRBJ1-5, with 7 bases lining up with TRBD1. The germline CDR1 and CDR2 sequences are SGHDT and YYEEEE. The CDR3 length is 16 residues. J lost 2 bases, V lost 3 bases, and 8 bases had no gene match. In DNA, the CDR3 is TGTGCCAGCAGCTCAGCCCAAGGACAGGGCAATCAGCCCCAGCATTTT. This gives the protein CASSSAQGQGNQPQHF. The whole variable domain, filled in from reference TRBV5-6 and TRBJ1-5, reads DAGVTQSPTHLIKTRGQQVTLRCSPKSGHDTVSWYQQALGQGPQFIFQYYEEEERQRGNFPDRFSGHQFPNYSSELNVNALLLGDSALYLCASSSAQGQGNQPQHFGDGTRLSIL.

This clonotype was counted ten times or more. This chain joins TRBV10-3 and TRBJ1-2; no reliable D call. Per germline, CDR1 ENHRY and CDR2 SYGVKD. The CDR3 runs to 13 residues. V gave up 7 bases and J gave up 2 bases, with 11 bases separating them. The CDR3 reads CAIKKAQNYGYTF. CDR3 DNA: TGTGCCATCAAGAAGGCTCAAAACTATGGCTACACCTTC.

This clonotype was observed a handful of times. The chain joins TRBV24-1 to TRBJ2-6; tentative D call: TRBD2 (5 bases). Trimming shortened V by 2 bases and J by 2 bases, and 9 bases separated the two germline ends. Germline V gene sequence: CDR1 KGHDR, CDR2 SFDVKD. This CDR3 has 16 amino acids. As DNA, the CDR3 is TGTGCCACCAGTGATTCCGGACTGACTGGGGCCAACGTCCTGACTTTC. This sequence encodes CATSDSGLTGANVLTF.

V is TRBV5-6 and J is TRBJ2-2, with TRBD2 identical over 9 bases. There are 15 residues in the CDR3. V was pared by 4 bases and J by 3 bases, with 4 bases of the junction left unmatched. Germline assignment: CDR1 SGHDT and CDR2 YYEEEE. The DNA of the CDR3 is TGTGCCAGCAGCGATAGCGGGAGTCACACCGGGGAGCTGTTTTTT. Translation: CASSDSGSHTGELFF.

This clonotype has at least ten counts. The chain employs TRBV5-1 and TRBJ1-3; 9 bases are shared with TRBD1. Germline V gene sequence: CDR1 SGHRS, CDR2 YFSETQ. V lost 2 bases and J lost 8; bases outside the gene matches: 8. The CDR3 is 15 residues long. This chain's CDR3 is CASSFGQGKGDTIYF. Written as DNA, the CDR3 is TGCGCCAGCAGCTTCGGACAGGGGAAAGGAGACACCATATATTTT. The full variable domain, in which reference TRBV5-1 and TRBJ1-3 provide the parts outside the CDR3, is KAGVTQTPRYLIKTRGQQVTLSCSPISGHRSVSWYQQTPGQGLQFLFEYFSETQRNKGNFPGRFSGRQFSNSRSEMNVSTLELGDSALYLCASSFGQGKGDTIYFGEGSWLTVV.

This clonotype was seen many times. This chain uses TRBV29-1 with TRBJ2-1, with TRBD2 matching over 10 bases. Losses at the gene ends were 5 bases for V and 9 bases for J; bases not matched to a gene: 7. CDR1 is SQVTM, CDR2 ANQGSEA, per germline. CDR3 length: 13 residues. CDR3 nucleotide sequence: TGCAGCGTTTCCGGACTAGCGGAGGGTGAGCAGTTCTTC. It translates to CSVSGLAEGEQFF.

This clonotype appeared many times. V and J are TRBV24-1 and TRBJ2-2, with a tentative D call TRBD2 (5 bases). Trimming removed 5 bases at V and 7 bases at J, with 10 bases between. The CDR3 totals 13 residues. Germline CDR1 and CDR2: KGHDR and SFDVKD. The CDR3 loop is CATSGPGFGELFF. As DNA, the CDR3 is TGTGCCACCAGTGGGCCGGGGTTCGGGGAGCTGTTTTTT.